The 24 T cell receptor beta chains in this list originate from one sample, sequenced in a study of shared clonotypes between healthy human individuals. Sequencing used immunoSEQ multiplex PCR; TCRdb keeps in-frame clones, though not all of them. The sample carries some 1.4 million clones, around 97% recorded once. The source material was naive CD4+ T cells sorted from blood. The subset was: CD45RA+ positively selected. These receptor sequences come from a man aged 25 to 45 in good health.

Worth noting for this clone: Other DNA sequences in the same sample also yield this CDR3. The CDR3 nucleotides read TGTGCCAGCAGTCGGACAGGGTTTCAGCCCCAGCATTTT. Translating it yields CASSRTGFQPQHF. J is TRBJ1-5 and V is TRBV6-5, with TRBD1 matching 8 bases. The CDR3 contains 13 residues. The V and J ends lost 5 bases and 6 bases, in that order; junction bases with no gene match: 3. Germline V gives CDR1 MNHEY, CDR2 SVGAGI.

As to this clone: Other DNA sequences of this sample code for an identical CDR3. The V and J genes are TRBV19 and TRBJ2-5; D call uncertain. Germline assignment: CDR1 LNHDA and CDR2 SQIVND (reference sequence). This CDR3 is built from 13 residues. The V end was cut by 1 base, the J end by 2 bases, with 5 bases between. DNA for the CDR3: TGTGCCAGTAGTATAGGGCCGCAAGAGACCCAGTACTTC. Its translation: CASSIGPQETQYF.

The J gene is TRBJ1-1, the V gene TRBV2; D is possibly TRBD1 (5 bases). V was trimmed by 3 bases and J by 4 bases, leaving 9 bases between them. This CDR3 region has 13 residues. The germline gives CDR1 SNHLY, CDR2 FYNNEI. CDR3 in DNA: TGTGCCAGCAGTGATGAGGGGAGCACTGAAGCTTTCTTT. Protein: CASSDEGSTEAFF.

About this clone: This specimen includes other DNA sequences encoding the same CDR3. The V call is TRBV10-1, the J call TRBJ1-1, with no clear D. Between the trimmed V and J ends, which lost 0 bases and 4 bases, there was a span of 9 bases. CDR3 size: 14 residues. The germline V gene encodes CDR1 WNHNN and CDR2 SYGVQD (reference sequence). This chain's CDR3 is CASSESIAGTEAFF. CDR3 DNA sequence: TGCGCCAGCAGTGAGTCGATTGCGGGCACTGAAGCTTTCTTT.

This chain links TRBV28 with TRBJ1-1; TRBD1 agrees at 7 bases. CDR1 and CDR2 from the germline V gene are MDHEN and SYDVKM. The CDR3 consists of 14 residues. Losses at the gene ends were 0 bases for V and 4 bases for J; bases not matched to a gene: 2. The CDR3 loop reads CASSLWQGGTEAFF. CDR3 nucleotides: TGTGCCAGCAGTTTATGGCAGGGGGGCACTGAAGCTTTCTTT.

The V call is TRBV28, the J call TRBJ1-4; 8 bases line up with TRBD1. The CDR3 runs to 15 residues. Germline V gene lookup returns CDR1 MDHEN and CDR2 SYDVKM. Trimming cost V 3 bases and J 7 bases; bases outside gene matches: 7. In nucleotides, the CDR3 is TGTGCCAGCAGTTTCGGCCAGGGGGCGGGTGAAAAACTGTTTTTT. Protein: CASSFGQGAGEKLFF.

This sequence joins TRBV5-1 and TRBJ2-5; unclear D gene. Germline V lookup: CDR1 SGHRS, CDR2 YFSETQ. The CDR3 is 13 amino acids. V was shortened by 2 bases and J by 4 bases, with 9 bases between the two germline ends. The DNA of the CDR3 is TGCGCCAGCAGCTTTGTTCCCCGAGAGACCCAGTACTTC. This codes for CASSFVPRETQYF.

CDR3 in amino acids: CSVSSGTVYEQYF. The DNA for the CDR3 is TGCAGCGTCTCCTCGGGGACAGTGTACGAGCAGTACTTC. J is TRBJ2-7 and V is TRBV29-1; the match to TRBD1 covers 7 bases. Germline V lookup: CDR1 SQVTM, CDR2 ANQGSEA. The V and J ends lost 6 bases and 4 bases, in that order; junction bases with no gene match: 9. The CDR3 is made up of 13 amino acids.

The chain uses TRBV2 and TRBJ1-5; 8 bases align to TRBD1. Unmatched junction bases numbered 4, after V lost 4 bases and J lost 5 bases. This CDR3 contains 14 residues. Germline-derived CDR1 and CDR2 are SNHLY and FYNNEI. Written as DNA, the CDR3 is TGTGCCAGCAGTGGGGGACAGGCAGATCAGCCCCAGCATTTT. Translation: CASSGGQADQPQHF.

CDR3 sequence reads: CASSLEGASKETQYF. The CDR3 region has the DNA TGTGCCAGCAGCTTAGAAGGAGCGTCAAAAGAGACCCAGTACTTC. The chain couples TRBV7-8 to TRBJ2-5, with no clear D. Trimming took off 1 base at V and 3 bases at J, with 12 bases between the two ends. Germline V CDR1 and CDR2: SGHVS, FQNEAQ. The CDR3 is 15 residues long.

This chain uses TRBV6-6 with TRBJ2-7; possibly TRBD1 for D (5 bases). V lost 0 bases to trimming and J lost 2 bases, with 11 bases between them. CDR3 length equals 15 residues. Germline-derived CDR1 and CDR2 are MNHNY and SVGAGI (reference sequence). CDR3: CASSYSPDITYEQYF. The CDR3 bases are TGTGCCAGCAGTTACTCCCCGGACATAACCTACGAGCAGTACTTC.

The chain employs TRBV19 and TRBJ2-1, with 8 nucleotides matching TRBD2. The CDR3 sequence is 16 residues long. V was pared by 6 bases and J by 4 bases, with 11 bases of the junction left unmatched. CDR1 is LNHDA and CDR2 is SQIVND in the germline V gene (reference sequence). The CDR3 DNA sequence: TGTGCCAGTAGATGGGGTAGCGGGGTCCTATACAATGAGCAGTTCTTC. This sequence encodes CASRWGSGVLYNEQFF.

The gene calls are TRBV19 and TRBJ1-3; D is unclear. V lost 5 bases and J lost 0, with 8 bases in between. Per the germline V gene, CDR1 is LNHDA and CDR2 is SQIVND (reference sequence). This CDR3 has 14 residues. The CDR3 DNA reads TGTGCCAGTAGTTTGTTGAACTCTGGAAACACCATATATTTT. Its protein is CASSLLNSGNTIYF.

This clone was recorded only once. V gene TRBV5-1 combines with J gene TRBJ2-4; no reliable D call. With 2 bases removed from V and 0 bases from J, the gap between germline ends came to 18 bases. CDR1 is SGHRS and CDR2 is YFSETQ in the germline V gene. The CDR3 is 18 amino acids. The CDR3 spells CASSLINSTIKAKNIQYF. The CDR3 nucleotides are TGCGCCAGCAGCTTAATCAATTCCACTATCAAAGCCAAAAACATTCAGTACTTC. The full variable domain, completed using reference TRBV5-1 and TRBJ2-4, is KAGVTQTPRYLIKTRGQQVTLSCSPISGHRSVSWYQQTPGQGLQFLFEYFSETQRNKGNFPGRFSGRQFSNSRSEMNVSTLELGDSALYLCASSLINSTIKAKNIQYFGAGTRLSVL.

The chain uses TRBV5-5 and TRBJ1-1, with a possible D match to TRBD1 (5 bases). Germline-derived CDR1 and CDR2 are SGHKS and YYEKEE (reference sequence). Trimming cost V 5 bases and J 3 bases, with 23 bases left between them. The CDR3 spans 17 residues. The CDR3 sequence: CASSPDWGTYRDTEAFF. The CDR3 coding sequence is TGTGCCAGCAGTCCCGATTGGGGGACTTATCGTGACACTGAAGCTTTCTTT.

The V call is TRBV5-6, the J call TRBJ2-3, with D hard to call. V lost 0 bases and J 1 base, leaving 9 bases between the germline ends. The germline gives CDR1 SGHDT, CDR2 YYEEEE. The length of the CDR3 is 15 residues. CDR3 DNA: TGTGCCAGCAGCTTGGTGCGGATGGGCACAGATACGCAGTATTTT. Amino acids: CASSLVRMGTDTQYF. The whole variable domain, filled in from reference TRBV5-6 and TRBJ2-3, reads DAGVTQSPTHLIKTRGQQVTLRCSPKSGHDTVSWYQQALGQGPQFIFQYYEEEERQRGNFPDRFSGHQFPNYSSELNVNALLLGDSALYLCASSLVRMGTDTQYFGPGTRLTVL.

This clone came up once. This chain connects TRBV5-1 to TRBJ2-1; TRBD2 matches at 9 bases. The CDR3 is 15 residues long. The trim removed 7 bases at V and 4 bases at J, leaving 9 bases unmatched. CDR1 and CDR2 from the germline V gene are SGHRS and YFSETQ. The CDR3 sequence is CASGSGLARYNEQFF. CDR3 coding DNA: TGCGCCAGCGGCTCGGGACTAGCAAGATACAATGAGCAGTTCTTC.

The rearrangement links TRBV9 to TRBJ2-5; 11 bases align to TRBD2. The J segment lost 2 bases and the V segment lost 0 bases, leaving 9 bases of the junction unmatched. This CDR3 is 18 amino acids long. In germline, CDR1 is SGDLS, CDR2 YYNGEE. This CDR3 reads CASSVAPGLADRQETQYF. For the CDR3, the DNA is TGTGCCAGCAGCGTAGCTCCGGGACTAGCGGACAGACAAGAGACCCAGTACTTC.

This clone was seen just once. The J gene is TRBJ2-7, the V gene TRBV5-4, with 7 bases lining up with TRBD1. CDR1 is SGHNT and CDR2 is YYREEE in the germline V gene (reference sequence). The V gene end was trimmed by 0 bases and the J gene end by 3 bases; junction bases not matched to a gene: 6. This CDR3 contains 15 residues. The CDR3 region has the DNA TGTGCCAGCAGCTTGGGGACAGGAGCAATCTACGAGCAGTACTTC. It specifies CASSLGTGAIYEQYF.

A remark on this clone: This specimen includes other DNA sequences encoding the same CDR3. The chain employs TRBV18 and TRBJ2-7; 11 nucleotides align to TRBD2. The CDR3 covers 14 residues. V was pared by 3 bases and J by 3 bases, with 1 base of the junction left unmatched. Germline lookup yields CDR1 KGHSH and CDR2 LQKENI. In DNA form, the CDR3 reads TGTGCCAGCTCACCGACTAGCGGGGACTACGAGCAGTACTTC. Its protein is CASSPTSGDYEQYF.

This sequence joins TRBV4-3 and TRBJ2-7; D not certain. CDR1 LGHNA and CDR2 YSLEER come from the germline V gene. V was pared by 0 bases and J by 2 bases, with 11 bases between. This CDR3 comprises 15 residues. The CDR3: CASSQDWQATYEQYF. The DNA of the CDR3 is TGCGCCAGCAGCCAAGATTGGCAGGCCACCTACGAGCAGTACTTC.

Details on this clone: The same CDR3 also results from other DNA sequences found in this sample. This CDR3 reads CASRGAGSYEQYF. As DNA, the CDR3 is TGTGCCAGCAGGGGAGCGGGCTCCTACGAGCAGTACTTC. The chain carries TRBV28 and TRBJ2-7, with D possibly matching TRBD2 (6 bases). The V end lost 6 bases, the J end lost 0 bases, and 9 bases lay between the germline ends. Germline CDR1 and CDR2: MDHEN and SYDVKM. This CDR3 is built from 13 residues. Full variable domain (outside the CDR3, taken from reference TRBV28 and TRBJ2-7): DVKVTQSSRYLVKRTGEKVFLECVQDMDHENMFWYRQDPGLGLRLIYFSYDVKMKEKGDIPEGYSVSREKKERFSLILESASTNQTSMYLCASRGAGSYEQYFGPGTRLTVT.

DNA for the CDR3: TGTGCCAGTAGTATTTCCGGGGGGAAGGGTCAGCCCCAGCATTTT. It is translated as CASSISGGKGQPQHF. This chain connects TRBV19 to TRBJ1-5; a weak D match, TRBD1 (5 bases). Deletions cut 3 bases from V and 6 bases from J, with 15 bases between. CDR1 is LNHDA, CDR2 SQIVND, per germline (reference sequence). The CDR3 is made up of 15 amino acids.

The chain couples TRBV9 to TRBJ2-1, with D maybe TRBD2 (5 bases). The CDR3 is 15 amino acids. Per the germline V gene, CDR1 is SGDLS and CDR2 is YYNGEE. Trimming shortened V by 1 base and J by 2 bases, and 10 bases separated the two germline ends. CDR3 sequence (DNA): TGTGCCAGCAGCGTATTAGGACTCCCCTACAATGAGCAGTTCTTC. It specifies CASSVLGLPYNEQFF.